Listed below are T cell receptor beta chains from one sample, sequenced in a study. Sequenced by immunoSEQ multiplex PCR; TCRdb stores in-frame clones only, minus some. The sample holds under 55,000 clones, approximately 93% seen once. The specimen was PBMCs. Receptors were obtained from a man aged 35-49 years with rheumatoid arthritis. The CDR3 runs from the conserved cysteine through the conserved F or W. D genes are given only for firm matches.

D gene: .; V gene: TRBV2; CDR3 length: 15; CDR3 protein: CASSELGVRNTEAFF
D gene: TRBD2; V gene: TRBV5-1; CDR3 length: 17; CDR3 protein: CASSFFRTSGQYNEQFF
D gene: .; V gene: TRBV19; CDR3 length: 15; CDR3 protein: CASSGIDLDYNEQFF
D gene: .; V gene: TRBV7-2; CDR3 length: 14; CDR3 protein: CASSLQGPQETQYF
D gene: .; V gene: TRBV20-1; CDR3 length: 16; CDR3 protein: CSASRFTGTFFEPQHF
D gene: .; V gene: TRBV30; CDR3 length: 12; CDR3 protein: CAWTVFGDEQFF
D gene: TRBD2; V gene: TRBV23-1; CDR3 length: 17; CDR3 protein: CASSGGTSALCTDTQYF
D gene: .; V gene: TRBV9; CDR3 length: 14; CDR3 protein: CASSVVEGSEKLFF
D gene: .; V gene: TRBV2; CDR3 length: 15; CDR3 protein: CASSGPGARGEKLFF
D gene: TRBD2; V gene: TRBV9; CDR3 length: 14; CDR3 protein: CASSSGGRSDTQYF
D gene: .; V gene: TRBV5-1; CDR3 length: 13; CDR3 protein: CASSLGRGNEQFF
D gene: TRBD2; V gene: TRBV13; CDR3 length: 14; CDR3 protein: CASRKAGYSYEQYF
D gene: .; V gene: TRBV10-3; CDR3 length: 17; CDR3 protein: CAISGTQGTGNIYEQYF
D gene: .; V gene: TRBV9; CDR3 length: 11; CDR3 protein: CASSDTGEQYF
D gene: TRBD1; V gene: TRBV7-3; CDR3 length: 17; CDR3 protein: CASSLYGQGVSGNTIYF
D gene: .; V gene: TRBV5-6; CDR3 length: 14; CDR3 protein: CASRLTGSYNEQFF
D gene: TRBD2; V gene: TRBV11-2; CDR3 length: 19; CDR3 protein: CASSPSASLAGGRTDTQYF
D gene: TRBD1; V gene: TRBV27; CDR3 length: 13; CDR3 protein: CASGQGVPYEQYF
D gene: TRBD1; V gene: TRBV19; CDR3 length: 15; CDR3 protein: CASSIQGQRTYEQYF